This entry describes one T cell receptor (beta chain). CDR3 length: 15 amino acids. V lost 5 bases to trimming and J lost 5 bases; unmatched junction nucleotides: 10. Germline CDR1 is LNHDA and CDR2 is SQIVND (reference sequence). The method was immunoSEQ multiplex PCR; TCRdb's version includes in-frame clones alone and lacks a portion of them. The sample lists about 88,000 clones; approximately 95% were seen once. This sample was included in a study of technical replicates of blood from several donors. The sample consisted of T cells isolated from PBMCs. The chain uses TRBV19 and TRBJ2-7; TRBD1 matches 9 bases. This TCR was recovered from a human donor in good health. The DNA for the CDR3 is TGTGCCAGTAGTCCCTCTCCCGGACAGGGGAACGAGCAGTACTTC. This translates into CASSPSPGQGNEQYF.